Below are 20 T cell receptor beta chains sequenced from a single sample in a study of Tregs in tolerant kidney transplant recipients. Here immunoSEQ multiplex PCR was the method, and the copy in TCRdb shows in-frame clones only, minus some. In the table there are around 230,000 clones, roughly four fifths of which are singletons. The specimen sequenced was CD4+ T cells from blood. Receptors were obtained from a human donor in good health.

Details on this clone: Other nucleotide sequences from this sample produce the same CDR3. This chain joins TRBV6-1 and TRBJ2-7; D call uncertain. The germline V gene has CDR1 MNHNS and CDR2 SASEGT. The CDR3 extends over 14 amino acids. V dropped 6 bases and J dropped 2 bases, with 14 bases sitting between them. The CDR3 nucleotides are TGTGCCAGCAGCGGGTGGACGGTCCCCTACGAGCAGTACTTC. It is translated as CASSGWTVPYEQYF.

J is TRBJ1-1 and V is TRBV5-1; D is unclear. There are 15 residues in the CDR3. Trimming removed 5 bases at V and 4 bases at J, with 18 bases between. CDR1 and CDR2 (germline): SGHRS, YFSETQ. CDR3 sequence: CASRQDRAGITEAFF. The CDR3 region has the DNA TGCGCCAGCAGGCAGGATCGGGCTGGAATCACTGAAGCTTTCTTT.

The sample holds a few counts of this clone. The CDR3 nucleotides read TGTGCCATCAGTGAGTCACAGGGGGCCTACAATGAGCAGTTCTTC. It encodes CAISESQGAYNEQFF. The V call is TRBV10-3, the J call TRBJ2-1, with 8 bases lining up with TRBD1. With V trimmed by 0 bases and J by 2 bases, 0 bases remained unmatched. CDR3 length equals 15 residues. Per the germline V gene, CDR1 is ENHRY and CDR2 is SYGVKD.

This chain joins TRBV7-9 and TRBJ2-7, with no clear D. CDR3 length equals 11 residues. Per the germline V gene, CDR1 is SEHNR and CDR2 is FQNEAQ (reference sequence). Between the trimmed V and J ends, which lost 7 bases and 3 bases, there was a span of 7 bases. CDR3 protein: CASTMIYEQYF. For the CDR3, the DNA is TGTGCCAGCACTATGATCTACGAGCAGTACTTC.

The chain uses TRBV11-2 and TRBJ1-2; 9 bases map to TRBD1. The germline CDR1 and CDR2 sequences are SGHAT and FQNNGV. After removal of 0 bases from V and 0 bases from J, the junction contained 8 bases not matched to a gene. The CDR3 spans 18 residues. The CDR3 protein is CASSLDHRGRRANYGYTF. The CDR3 region has the DNA TGTGCCAGCAGCTTAGATCACAGGGGGCGGAGAGCTAACTATGGCTACACCTTC. Based on the CDR3 plus reference TRBV11-2 and TRBJ1-2, the full variable domain is EAGVAQSPRYKIIEKRQSVAFWCNPISGHATLYWYQQILGQGPKLLIQFQNNGVVDDSQLPKDRFSAERLKGVDSTLKIQPAKLEDSAVYLCASSLDHRGRRANYGYTFGSGTRLTVV.

The rearrangement joins TRBV4-1 to TRBJ1-1; D call uncertain. Per the germline V gene, CDR1 is MGHRA and CDR2 is YSYEKL. The CDR3 spans 15 residues. V was pared by 4 bases and J by 0 bases, with 12 bases between. The CDR3 here is CASSPRVIMNTEAFF. CDR3 bases: TGCGCCAGCAGCCCAAGAGTCATCATGAACACTGAAGCTTTCTTT.

The chain joins TRBV2 to TRBJ1-6, with D hard to call. The germline V gene has CDR1 SNHLY and CDR2 FYNNEI. This CDR3 region has 15 residues. V was shortened by 7 bases and J by 7 bases, with 17 bases between the two germline ends. CDR3 nucleotide sequence: TGTGCCAGCAAGGCAGCGGACCACAAAAATTCACCCCTCCACTTT. Translating gives CASKAADHKNSPLHF.

The chain carries TRBV5-4 and TRBJ2-1; 9 bases match TRBD2. Germline lookup yields CDR1 SGHNT and CDR2 YYREEE (reference sequence). V was clipped by 2 bases and J by 6 bases; unmatched bases: 3. The CDR3 runs to 14 residues. The CDR3 DNA follows: TGTGCCAGCAGCTTCTCAGCGGGGGGCAATGAGCAGTTCTTC. Amino acid sequence: CASSFSAGGNEQFF.

The chain joins TRBV6-4 to TRBJ2-5; D is possibly TRBD2 (6 bases). The J call is doubtful: the DNA matches TRBJ2-7 better. The germline CDR1 and CDR2 sequences are MRHNA and SNTAGT. The CDR3 is made up of 13 amino acids. Here the CDR3 DNA reads TGTGCCAGCAGTGTCCACGGGGGAAACGAGCAGTACTTC. Translated: CASSVHGGNEQYF.

V gene TRBV28 combines with J gene TRBJ1-5; a possible D gene is TRBD1 (6 bases). Germline CDR1 is MDHEN and CDR2 is SYDVKM. V lost 6 bases and J lost 4, with 19 bases in between. The CDR3 consists of 16 residues. In nucleotides, the CDR3 is TGTGCCAGCAGACATACGCAGGGGAAGGGGAATCAGCCCCAGCATTTT. Encoded protein: CASRHTQGKGNQPQHF.

This chain's CDR3 is CADSPPSQENIGKLFF. CDR3 nucleotide sequence: TGTGCCGACTCACCACCTTCACAGGAGAACATAGGAAAACTGTTTTTT. The rearrangement links TRBV18 to TRBJ1-4; D might be TRBD1 (5 bases). Trimming shortened V by 11 bases and J by 10 bases, and 29 bases separated the two germline ends. From germline, CDR1 is KGHSH and CDR2 LQKENI. There are 16 residues in the CDR3. The whole variable domain, filled in from reference TRBV18 and TRBJ1-4, reads NAGVMQNPRHLVRRRGQEARLRCSPMKGHSHVYWYRQLPEEGLKFMVYLQKENIIDESGMPKERFSAEFPKEGPSILRIQQVVRGDSAAYFCADSPPSQENIGKLFFGSGTQLSVL.

The chain combines TRBV19 with TRBJ1-2, with D perhaps TRBD1 (5 bases). Trimming pared 2 bases from V and 8 bases from J, leaving 15 bases between. This CDR3 has 14 amino acids. The germline CDR1 and CDR2 sequences are LNHDA and SQIVND (reference sequence). CDR3 DNA: TGTGCCAGTAGTATATCCTTGGGGACCGGCGGCTACACCTTC. The encoded protein is CASSISLGTGGYTF.

Only a few counts were recorded for this clone. V and J are TRBV30 and TRBJ1-4; D might be TRBD1 (6 bases). V was cut by 0 bases and J by 6 bases, with 14 bases left in between. The germline V gene has CDR1 GTSNPN and CDR2 SVGIG (reference sequence). The CDR3 covers 15 residues. The CDR3: CAWSVRGVGYEKLFF. The DNA for the CDR3 is TGTGCCTGGAGTGTAAGGGGGGTTGGTTATGAAAAACTGTTTTTT.

The genes are TRBV18 and TRBJ2-1; 11 nucleotides align to TRBD2. From germline, CDR1 is KGHSH and CDR2 LQKENI. The J segment lost 6 bases and the V segment lost 3 bases, leaving 4 bases of the junction unmatched. The CDR3 spans 15 residues. The CDR3 DNA follows: TGTGCCAGCTCACCCACTAGCGGGGGAATCAATGAGCAGTTCTTC. Amino acid sequence: CASSPTSGGINEQFF.

The V call is TRBV7-9, the J call TRBJ2-2; D gene ambiguous. CDR1 and CDR2 (germline): SEHNR, FQNEAQ (reference sequence). Between the trimmed V and J ends, which lost 5 bases and 3 bases, there was a span of 10 bases. The CDR3 consists of 14 residues. CDR3 DNA sequence: TGTGCCAGCAGCACTGGGTCGTACACCGGGGAGCTGTTTTTT. Translation gives CASSTGSYTGELFF. The variable domain in full, completed from reference TRBV7-9 and TRBJ2-2, reads DTGVSQNPRHKITKRGQNVTFRCDPISEHNRLYWYRQTLGQGPEFLTYFQNEAQLEKSRLLSDRFSAERPKGSFSTLEIQRTEQGDSAMYLCASSTGSYTGELFFGEGSRLTVL.

CDR3 region: CASSPQLGQETQYF. For the CDR3, the DNA is TGTGCCAGCAGCCCTCAGTTAGGGCAAGAGACCCAGTACTTC. The V call is TRBV14, the J call TRBJ2-5; no firm D call. CDR1 is SGHDN, CDR2 FVKESK, per germline. There are 14 residues in the CDR3. V dropped 4 bases and J dropped 2 bases, with 11 bases sitting between them. The full variable domain, in which reference TRBV14 and TRBJ2-5 provide the parts outside the CDR3, is EAGVTQFPSHSVIEKGQTVTLRCDPISGHDNLYWYRRVMGKEIKFLLHFVKESKQDESGMPNNRFLAERTGGTYSTLKVQPAELEDSGVYFCASSPQLGQETQYFGPGTRLLVL.

V gene TRBV9 combines with J gene TRBJ2-5, with 8 nucleotides matching TRBD1. The CDR3 has 15 amino acids. Germline trimming cut 3 bases from V and 12 bases from J; bases unmatched to any gene: 16. CDR1 is SGDLS and CDR2 is YYNGEE in the germline V gene. For the CDR3, the DNA is TGTGCCAGCAGCGAGCGGACAGGGCAGGGAGCACCCAAGTACTTC. Residues: CASSERTGQGAPKYF.

DNA of the CDR3: TGCGCCAGCAGCCGAGGAGGGATCCACGAGCAGTACTTC. This gives the protein CASSRGGIHEQYF. The rearrangement uses TRBV5-1 and TRBJ2-7; maybe TRBD2 (6 bases). The V gene lost 4 bases and the J gene lost 5 bases, with 13 bases spanning the gap. Germline V gives CDR1 SGHRS, CDR2 YFSETQ. There are 13 residues in the CDR3.

This clone was picked up a small number of times. J is TRBJ1-1 and V is TRBV28; TRBD1 is a possible D gene (5 bases). The CDR3 length is 14 residues. Germline CDR1 reads MDHEN; CDR2 reads SYDVKM. Deletions cut 8 bases from V and 1 base from J, with 14 bases between. CDR3 protein: CASHGGSANTEAFF. The CDR3 DNA is TGTGCCAGCCACGGGGGGAGTGCGAACACTGAAGCTTTCTTT.

The rearrangement uses TRBV10-2 and TRBJ2-5; D unresolved. V lost 6 bases and J lost 1, with 6 bases in between. Germline-derived CDR1 and CDR2 are WSHSY and SAAADI. CDR3 length equals 12 residues. The CDR3 DNA is TGCGCCAGCAGAGTGGGCCAAGAGACCCAGTACTTC. Translating gives CASRVGQETQYF.